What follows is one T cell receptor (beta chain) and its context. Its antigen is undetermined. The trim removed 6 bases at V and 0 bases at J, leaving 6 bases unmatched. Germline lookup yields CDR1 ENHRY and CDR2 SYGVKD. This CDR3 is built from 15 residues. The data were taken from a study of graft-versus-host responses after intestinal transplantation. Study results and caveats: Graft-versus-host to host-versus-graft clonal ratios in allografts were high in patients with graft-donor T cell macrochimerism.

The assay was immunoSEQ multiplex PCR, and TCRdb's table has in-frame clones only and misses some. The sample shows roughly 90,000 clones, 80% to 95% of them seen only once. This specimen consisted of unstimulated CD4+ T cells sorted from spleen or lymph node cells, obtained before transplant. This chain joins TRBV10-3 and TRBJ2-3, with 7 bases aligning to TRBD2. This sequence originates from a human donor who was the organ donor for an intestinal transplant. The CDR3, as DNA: TGTGCCATCAGGGATAGCGGGTCTAGCACAGATACGCAGTATTTT. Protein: CAIRDSGSSTDTQYF.